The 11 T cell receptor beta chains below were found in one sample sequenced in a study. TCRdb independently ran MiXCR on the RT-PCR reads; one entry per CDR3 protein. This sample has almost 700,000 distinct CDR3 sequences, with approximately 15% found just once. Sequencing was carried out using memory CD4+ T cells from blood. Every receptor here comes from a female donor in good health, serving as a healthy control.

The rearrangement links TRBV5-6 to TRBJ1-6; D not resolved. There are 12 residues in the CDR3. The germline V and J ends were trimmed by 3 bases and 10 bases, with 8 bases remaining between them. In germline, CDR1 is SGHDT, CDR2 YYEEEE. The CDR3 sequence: CASSWTESPLHF. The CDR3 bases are TGTGCCAGCAGCTGGACGGAGTCACCCCTCCACTTT.

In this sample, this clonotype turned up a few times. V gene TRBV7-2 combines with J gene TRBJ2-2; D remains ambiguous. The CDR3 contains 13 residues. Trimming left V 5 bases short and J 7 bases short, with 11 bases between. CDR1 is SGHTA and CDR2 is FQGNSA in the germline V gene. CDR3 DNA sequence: TGTGCCAGCAGCCCAACGTATGGCGGGGAGCTGTTTTTT. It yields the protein CASSPTYGGELFF.

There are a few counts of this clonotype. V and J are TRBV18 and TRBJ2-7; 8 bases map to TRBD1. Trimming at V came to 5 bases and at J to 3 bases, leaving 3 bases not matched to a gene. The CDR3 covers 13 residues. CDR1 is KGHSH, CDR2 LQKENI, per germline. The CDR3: CASSVTGGYEQYF. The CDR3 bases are TGTGCCAGCTCAGTAACAGGGGGCTACGAGCAGTACTTC.

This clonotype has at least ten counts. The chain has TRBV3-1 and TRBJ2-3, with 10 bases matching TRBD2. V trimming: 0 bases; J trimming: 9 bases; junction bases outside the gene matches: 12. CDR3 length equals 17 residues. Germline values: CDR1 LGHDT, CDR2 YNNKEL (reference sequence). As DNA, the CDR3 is TGTGCCAGCAGCCAAGAGGCTAGCGGGGGAGGTCGGGGCACGCAGTATTTT. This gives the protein CASSQEASGGGRGTQYF.

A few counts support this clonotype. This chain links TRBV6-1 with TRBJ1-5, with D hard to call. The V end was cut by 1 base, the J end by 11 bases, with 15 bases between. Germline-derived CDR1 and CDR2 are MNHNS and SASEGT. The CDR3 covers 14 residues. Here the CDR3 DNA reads TGTGCCAGCAGTGAAGGGCCCTCCGGGTGGGCCCAGCATTTT. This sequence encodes CASSEGPSGWAQHF.

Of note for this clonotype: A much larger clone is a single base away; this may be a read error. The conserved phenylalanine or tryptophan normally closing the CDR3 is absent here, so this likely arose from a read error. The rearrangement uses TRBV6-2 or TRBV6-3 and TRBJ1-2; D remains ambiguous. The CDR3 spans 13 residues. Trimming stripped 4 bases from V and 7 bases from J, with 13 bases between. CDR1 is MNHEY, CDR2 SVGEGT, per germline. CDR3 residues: CASSSWTALGYTS. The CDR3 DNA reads TGTGCCAGCAGTTCCTGGACGGCGCTTGGCTACACCTCC.

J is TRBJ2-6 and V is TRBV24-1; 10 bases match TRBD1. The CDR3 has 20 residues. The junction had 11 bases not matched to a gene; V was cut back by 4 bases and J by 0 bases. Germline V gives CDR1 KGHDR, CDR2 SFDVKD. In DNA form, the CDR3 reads TGTGCCACCAGTGACGGCATTACGGACAGGGGGTACTCTGGGGCCAACGTCCTGACTTTC. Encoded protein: CATSDGITDRGYSGANVLTF.

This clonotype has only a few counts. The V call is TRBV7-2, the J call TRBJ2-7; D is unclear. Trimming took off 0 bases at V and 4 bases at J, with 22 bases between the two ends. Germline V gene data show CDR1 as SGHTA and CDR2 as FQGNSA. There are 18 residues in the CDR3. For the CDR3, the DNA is TGTGCCAGCAGCTTAGCGGAAACCTTGGTCCCCTCTACTTACGAGCAGTACTTC. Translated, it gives CASSLAETLVPSTYEQYF.

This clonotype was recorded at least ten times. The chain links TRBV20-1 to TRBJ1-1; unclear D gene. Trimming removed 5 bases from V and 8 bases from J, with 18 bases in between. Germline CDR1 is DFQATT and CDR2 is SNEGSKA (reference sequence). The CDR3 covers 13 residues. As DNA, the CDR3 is TGCAGTGCTCATTTTGACCCCGCATTCGAAGCTTTCTTT. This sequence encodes CSAHFDPAFEAFF.

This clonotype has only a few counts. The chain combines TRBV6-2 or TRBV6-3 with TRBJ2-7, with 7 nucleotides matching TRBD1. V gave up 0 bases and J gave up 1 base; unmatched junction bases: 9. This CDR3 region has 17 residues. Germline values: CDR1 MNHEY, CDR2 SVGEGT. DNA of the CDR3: TGTGCCAGCAGTTACTCATCTAGGGGACAGCCTTCCTACGAGCAGTACTTC. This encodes CASSYSSRGQPSYEQYF.

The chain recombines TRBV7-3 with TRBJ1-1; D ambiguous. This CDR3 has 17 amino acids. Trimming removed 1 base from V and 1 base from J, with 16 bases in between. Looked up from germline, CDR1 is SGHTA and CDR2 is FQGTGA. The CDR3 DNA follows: TGTGCCAGCAGCTTAAGGCCGGCGGGCAGAACGAACACTGAAGCTTTCTTT. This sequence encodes CASSLRPAGRTNTEAFF.